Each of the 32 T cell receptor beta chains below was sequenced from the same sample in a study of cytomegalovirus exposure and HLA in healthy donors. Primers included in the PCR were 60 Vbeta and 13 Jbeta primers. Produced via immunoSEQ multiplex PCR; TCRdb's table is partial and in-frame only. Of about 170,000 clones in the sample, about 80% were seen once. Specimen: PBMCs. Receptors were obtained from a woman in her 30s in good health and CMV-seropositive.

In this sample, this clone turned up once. The CDR3 bases are TGCGCCAGCAGCCGGAGCTCCGGGACAGATAATTCACCCCTCCACTTT. Amino acid sequence: CASSRSSGTDNSPLHF. The V call is TRBV5-1, the J call TRBJ1-6, with 7 bases lining up with TRBD1. CDR3 size: 16 residues. Germline V CDR1 and CDR2: SGHRS, YFSETQ. The J segment lost 5 bases and the V segment lost 4 bases, leaving 9 bases of the junction unmatched.

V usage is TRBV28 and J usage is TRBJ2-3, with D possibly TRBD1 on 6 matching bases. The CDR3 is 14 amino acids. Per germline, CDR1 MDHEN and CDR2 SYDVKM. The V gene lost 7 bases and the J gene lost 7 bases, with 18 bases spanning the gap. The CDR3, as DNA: TGTGCCAGCACGGGTAGAAAGGGGGACAATACGCAGTATTTT. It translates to CASTGRKGDNTQYF.

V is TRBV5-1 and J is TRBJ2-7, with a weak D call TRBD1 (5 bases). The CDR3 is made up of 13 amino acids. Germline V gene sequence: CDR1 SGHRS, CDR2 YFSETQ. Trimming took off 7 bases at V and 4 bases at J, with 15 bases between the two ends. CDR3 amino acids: CASGAPGRYEQYF. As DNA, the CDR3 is TGCGCCAGCGGGGCACCGGGCCGTTACGAGCAGTACTTC.

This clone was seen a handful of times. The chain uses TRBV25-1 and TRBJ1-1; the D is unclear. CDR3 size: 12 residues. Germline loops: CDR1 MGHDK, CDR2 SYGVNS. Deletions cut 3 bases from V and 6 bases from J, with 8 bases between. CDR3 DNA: TGTGCCAGCAGTGATTTAACTCCTGAAGCTTTCTTT. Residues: CASSDLTPEAFF.

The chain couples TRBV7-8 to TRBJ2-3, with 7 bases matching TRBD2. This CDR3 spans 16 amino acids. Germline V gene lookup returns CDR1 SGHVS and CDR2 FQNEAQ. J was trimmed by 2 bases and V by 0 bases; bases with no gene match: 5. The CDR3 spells CASSLAPGGLTDTQYF. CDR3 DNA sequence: TGTGCCAGCAGCTTAGCGCCGGGGGGACTCACAGATACGCAGTATTTT.

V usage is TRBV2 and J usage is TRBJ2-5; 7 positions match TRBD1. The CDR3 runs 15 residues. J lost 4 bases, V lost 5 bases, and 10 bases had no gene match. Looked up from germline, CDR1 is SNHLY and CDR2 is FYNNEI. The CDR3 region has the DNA TGTGCCAGCAGTACGACAGGGACGATTTTAGAGACCCAGTACTTC. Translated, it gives CASSTTGTILETQYF.

Written as DNA, the CDR3 is TGTGCCAGCAGTGTAGGGGATATGAACACTGAAGCTTTCTTT. It specifies CASSVGDMNTEAFF. The chain is built from TRBV2 and TRBJ1-1; a weak D match, TRBD1 (5 bases). Trimming removed 4 bases from V and 0 bases from J, with 9 bases in between. The germline CDR1 and CDR2 sequences are SNHLY and FYNNEI. The CDR3 loop spans 14 amino acids.

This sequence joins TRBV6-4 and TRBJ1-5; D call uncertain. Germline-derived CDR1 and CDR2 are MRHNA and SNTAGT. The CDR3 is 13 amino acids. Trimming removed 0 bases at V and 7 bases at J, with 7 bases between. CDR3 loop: CASSDSAGQPQHF. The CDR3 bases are TGTGCCAGCAGTGACTCGGCGGGGCAGCCCCAGCATTTT.

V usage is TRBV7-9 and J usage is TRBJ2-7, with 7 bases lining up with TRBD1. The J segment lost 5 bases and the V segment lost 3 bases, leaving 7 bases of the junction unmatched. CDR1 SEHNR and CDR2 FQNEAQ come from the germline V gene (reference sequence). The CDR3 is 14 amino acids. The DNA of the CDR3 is TGTGCCAGCAGCTTTACGACAGGGTCCGACGAGCAGTACTTC. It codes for CASSFTTGSDEQYF.

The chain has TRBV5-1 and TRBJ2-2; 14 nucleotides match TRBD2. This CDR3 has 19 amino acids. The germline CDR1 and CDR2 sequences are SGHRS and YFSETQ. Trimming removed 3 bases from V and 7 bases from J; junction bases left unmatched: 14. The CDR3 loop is CASSSGLAGGPLNDGELFF. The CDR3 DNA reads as TGCGCCAGCAGCTCAGGACTAGCGGGGGGCCCCCTCAATGACGGGGAGCTGTTTTTT. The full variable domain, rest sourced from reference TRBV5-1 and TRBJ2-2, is KAGVTQTPRYLIKTRGQQVTLSCSPISGHRSVSWYQQTPGQGLQFLFEYFSETQRNKGNFPGRFSGRQFSNSRSEMNVSTLELGDSALYLCASSSGLAGGPLNDGELFFGEGSRLTVL.

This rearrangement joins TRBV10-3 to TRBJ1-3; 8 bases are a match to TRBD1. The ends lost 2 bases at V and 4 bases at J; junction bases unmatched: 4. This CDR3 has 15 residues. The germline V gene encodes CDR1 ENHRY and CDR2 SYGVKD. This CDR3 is CAISERGQVGNTIYF. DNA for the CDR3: TGTGCCATCAGTGAGAGGGGACAGGTGGGAAACACCATATATTTT.

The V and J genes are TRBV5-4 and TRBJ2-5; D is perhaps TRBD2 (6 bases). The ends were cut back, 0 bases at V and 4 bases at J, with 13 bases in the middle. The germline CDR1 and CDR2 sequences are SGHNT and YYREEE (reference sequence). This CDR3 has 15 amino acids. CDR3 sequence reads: CASSLGKGGGETQYF. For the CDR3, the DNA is TGTGCCAGCAGCTTGGGAAAGGGAGGAGGAGAGACCCAGTACTTC.

CDR3 DNA: TGTGCCAGTAGTATAGATAACAGAGCCGAGCAGTACTTC. Its protein product is CASSIDNRAEQYF. The J gene is TRBJ2-7, the V gene TRBV19; D remains unclear. CDR1 and CDR2 from the germline V gene are LNHDA and SQIVND (reference sequence). Trimming stripped 0 bases from V and 6 bases from J, with 9 bases between. The CDR3 extends over 13 amino acids.

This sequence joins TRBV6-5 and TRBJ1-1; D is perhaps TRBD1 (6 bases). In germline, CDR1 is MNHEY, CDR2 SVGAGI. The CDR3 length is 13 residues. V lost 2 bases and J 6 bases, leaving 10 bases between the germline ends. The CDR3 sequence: CASSYPGQPEAFF. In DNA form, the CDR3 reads TGTGCCAGCAGTTACCCCGGACAGCCTGAAGCTTTCTTT.

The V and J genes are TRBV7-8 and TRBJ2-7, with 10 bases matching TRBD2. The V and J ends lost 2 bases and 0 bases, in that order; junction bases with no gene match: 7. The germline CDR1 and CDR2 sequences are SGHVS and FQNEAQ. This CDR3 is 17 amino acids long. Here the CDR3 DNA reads TGTGCCAGCAGCTTAAGGCTAGCGGGAGTTCTCTCCTACGAGCAGTACTTC. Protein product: CASSLRLAGVLSYEQYF.

This CDR3 reads CASSFYRGRSTYEQYF. The CDR3 DNA is TGTGCCAGCAGTTTCTACAGGGGGCGTTCGACCTACGAGCAGTACTTC. The V gene is TRBV6-5, the J gene TRBJ2-7; 9 bases fit TRBD1. From germline, CDR1 is MNHEY and CDR2 SVGAGI. V lost 4 bases, J lost 2 bases, and 9 bases stayed unmatched. There are 16 residues in the CDR3.

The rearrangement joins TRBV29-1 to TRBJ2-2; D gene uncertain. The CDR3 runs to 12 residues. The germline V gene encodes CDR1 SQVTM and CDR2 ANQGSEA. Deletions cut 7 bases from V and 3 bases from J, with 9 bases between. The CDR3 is CSAHSDTGELFF. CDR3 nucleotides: TGCAGCGCTCACTCTGACACCGGGGAGCTGTTTTTT.

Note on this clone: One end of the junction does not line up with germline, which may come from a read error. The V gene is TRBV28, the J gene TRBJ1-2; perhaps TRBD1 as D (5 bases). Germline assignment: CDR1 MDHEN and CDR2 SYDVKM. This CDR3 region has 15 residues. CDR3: CAGSLLGGGDYGYTF. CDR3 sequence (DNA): TGTGCCGGCAGTTTATTAGGTGGAGGGGACTATGGCTACACCTTC.

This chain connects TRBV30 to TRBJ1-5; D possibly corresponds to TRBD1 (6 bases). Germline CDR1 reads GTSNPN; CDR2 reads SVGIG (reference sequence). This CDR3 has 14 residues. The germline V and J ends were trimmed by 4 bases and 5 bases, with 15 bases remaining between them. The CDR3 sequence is CAWTQGEGYQPQHF. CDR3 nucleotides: TGTGCCTGGACACAGGGTGAGGGATATCAGCCCCAGCATTTT.

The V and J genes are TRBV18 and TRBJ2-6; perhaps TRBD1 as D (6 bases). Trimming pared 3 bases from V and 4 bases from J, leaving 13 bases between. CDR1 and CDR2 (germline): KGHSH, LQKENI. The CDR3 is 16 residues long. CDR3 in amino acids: CASSPNSGAGANVLTF. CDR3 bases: TGTGCCAGCTCACCTAACTCAGGGGCGGGGGCCAACGTCCTGACTTTC.

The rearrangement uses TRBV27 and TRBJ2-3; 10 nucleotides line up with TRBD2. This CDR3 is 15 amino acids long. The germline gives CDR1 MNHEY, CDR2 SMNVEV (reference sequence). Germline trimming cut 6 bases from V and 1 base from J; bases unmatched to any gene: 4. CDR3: CASSWGTSGTDTQYF. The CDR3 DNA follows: TGTGCCAGCAGCTGGGGGACTAGCGGCACAGATACGCAGTATTTT.

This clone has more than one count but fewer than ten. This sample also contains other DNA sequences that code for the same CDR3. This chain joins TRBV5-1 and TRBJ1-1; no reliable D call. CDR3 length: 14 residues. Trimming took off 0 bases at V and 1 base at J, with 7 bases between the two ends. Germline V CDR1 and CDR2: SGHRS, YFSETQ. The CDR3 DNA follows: TGCGCCAGCAGCTTGGCCGGTCGGAACACTGAAGCTTTCTTT. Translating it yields CASSLAGRNTEAFF. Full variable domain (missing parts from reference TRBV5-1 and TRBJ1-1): KAGVTQTPRYLIKTRGQQVTLSCSPISGHRSVSWYQQTPGQGLQFLFEYFSETQRNKGNFPGRFSGRQFSNSRSEMNVSTLELGDSALYLCASSLAGRNTEAFFGQGTRLTVV.

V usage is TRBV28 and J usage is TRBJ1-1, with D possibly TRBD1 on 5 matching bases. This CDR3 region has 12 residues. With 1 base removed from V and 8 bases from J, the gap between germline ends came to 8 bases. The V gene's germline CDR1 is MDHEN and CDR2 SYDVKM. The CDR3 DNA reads TGTGCCAGCAGTTTATTGGGGGGGGAAGCTTTCTTT. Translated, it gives CASSLLGGEAFF.

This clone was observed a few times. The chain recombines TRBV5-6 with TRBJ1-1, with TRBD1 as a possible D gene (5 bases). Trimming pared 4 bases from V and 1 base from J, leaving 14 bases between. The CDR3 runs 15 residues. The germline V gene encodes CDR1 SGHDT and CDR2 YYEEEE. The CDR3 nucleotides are TGTGCCAGCAGCCGAACGGACACTTGGAACACTGAAGCTTTCTTT. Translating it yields CASSRTDTWNTEAFF.

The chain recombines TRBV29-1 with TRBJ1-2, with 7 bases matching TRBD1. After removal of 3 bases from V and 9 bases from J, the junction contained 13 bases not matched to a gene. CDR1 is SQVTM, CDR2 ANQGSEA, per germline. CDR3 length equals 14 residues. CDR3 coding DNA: TGCAGCGTTGAGGGAAGACAGGGTTTATTCAGCTACACCTTC. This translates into CSVEGRQGLFSYTF.

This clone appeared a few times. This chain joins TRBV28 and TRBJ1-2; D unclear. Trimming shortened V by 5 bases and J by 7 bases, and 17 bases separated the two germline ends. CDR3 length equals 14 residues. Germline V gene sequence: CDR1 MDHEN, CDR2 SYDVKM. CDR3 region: CASSPIRPGAGYTF. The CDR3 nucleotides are TGTGCCAGCAGTCCCATCCGACCCGGAGCTGGCTACACCTTC.

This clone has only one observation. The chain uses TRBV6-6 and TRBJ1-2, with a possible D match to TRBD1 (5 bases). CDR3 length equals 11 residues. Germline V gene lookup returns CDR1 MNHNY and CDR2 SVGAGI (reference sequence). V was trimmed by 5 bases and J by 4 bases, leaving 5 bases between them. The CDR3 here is CASSDSYGYTF. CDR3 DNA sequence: TGTGCCAGCAGTGACAGCTATGGCTACACCTTC.

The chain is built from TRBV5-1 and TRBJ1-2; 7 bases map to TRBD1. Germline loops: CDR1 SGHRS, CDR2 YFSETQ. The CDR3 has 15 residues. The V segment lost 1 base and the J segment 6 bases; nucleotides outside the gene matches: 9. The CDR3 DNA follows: TGCGCCAGCAGCTTGTGGCCGCAAGGGGGCAATGGCTACACCTTC. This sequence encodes CASSLWPQGGNGYTF.

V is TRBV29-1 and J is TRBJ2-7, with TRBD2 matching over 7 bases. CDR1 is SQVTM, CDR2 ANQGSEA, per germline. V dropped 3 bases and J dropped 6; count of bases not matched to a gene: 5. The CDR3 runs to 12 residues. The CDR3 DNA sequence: TGCAGCGTTGAGCAGGGAGGGAGCGAGCAGTACTTC. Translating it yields CSVEQGGSEQYF.

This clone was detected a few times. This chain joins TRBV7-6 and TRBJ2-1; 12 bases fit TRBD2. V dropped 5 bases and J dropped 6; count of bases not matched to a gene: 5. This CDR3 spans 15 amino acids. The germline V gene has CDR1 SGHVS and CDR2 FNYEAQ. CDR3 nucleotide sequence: TGTGCCAGCAGCGTCGGACTAGCGGGGACCAATGAGCAGTTCTTC. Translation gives CASSVGLAGTNEQFF. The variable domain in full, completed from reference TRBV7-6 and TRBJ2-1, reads GAGVSQSPRYKVTKRGQDVALRCDPISGHVSLYWYRQALGQGPEFLTYFNYEAQQDKSGLPNDRFSAERPEGSISTLTIQRTEQRDSAMYRCASSVGLAGTNEQFFGPGTRLTVL.

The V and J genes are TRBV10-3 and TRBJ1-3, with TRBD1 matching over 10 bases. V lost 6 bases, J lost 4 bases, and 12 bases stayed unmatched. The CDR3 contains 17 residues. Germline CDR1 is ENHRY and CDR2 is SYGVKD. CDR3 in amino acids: CAIRDPGQGKKGNTIYF. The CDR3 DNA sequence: TGTGCCATCAGAGACCCGGGACAGGGGAAGAAAGGAAACACCATATATTTT.

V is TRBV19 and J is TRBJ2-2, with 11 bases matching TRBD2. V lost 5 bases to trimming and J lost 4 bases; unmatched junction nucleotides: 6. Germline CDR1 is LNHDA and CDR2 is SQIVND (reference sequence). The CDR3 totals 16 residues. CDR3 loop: CASSVTSGSFTGELFF. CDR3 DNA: TGTGCCAGTAGTGTAACTAGCGGGAGTTTCACCGGGGAGCTGTTTTTT.